This is a list of T cell receptor beta chains from one sample in a study of T cells in localized non-small cell lung cancer. Profiled with immunoSEQ multiplex PCR; TCRdb holds only in-frame clones, not every one. This table has about 59,000 clones, approximately 90% appearing once. Source: peripheral blood, taken before any cancer treatment. The receptors were sampled from a man aged 35-69 years with stage I squamous cell lung carcinoma. CDR3s include the opening cysteine and the closing phenylalanine or tryptophan. A D gene is named only where the DNA matches it firmly. Only some rows state a clone size, as once, few, many or a class for expanded clones.

j_call d_call v_call clone_size cdr3_aa
TRBJ2-7 - TRBV7-8 - CASSLFGQGNEQYF
TRBJ1-1 TRBD1 TRBV5-4 once CASSSRGPMNTEAFF
TRBJ2-1 - TRBV7-3 - CASSPKRASGGVEQFF
TRBJ2-7 TRBD1 TRBV6-5 - CASSSRGQGYEQYF
TRBJ2-7 - TRBV28 - CASSLGGKAYEQYF
TRBJ1-3 - TRBV4-3 - CASSPNSGIQTGNTIYF
TRBJ2-2 TRBD2 TRBV7-8 once CASSRQPGLAPGELFF
TRBJ2-3 TRBD2 TRBV30 - CAWSASTSGSADTQYF
TRBJ2-7 - TRBV4-1 - CASSHRTGTYEQYF
TRBJ1-2 TRBD1 TRBV10-3 - CAISGELGWDRDGYTF
TRBJ2-5 - TRBV25-1 - CASSDTVKNYQETQYF
TRBJ2-4 - TRBV30 - CAWSRAGGNIQYF
TRBJ1-4 - TRBV27 - CASSPPGHRRYEKLFF
TRBJ2-3 - TRBV7-9 - CASSSSGHPDRDTQYF
TRBJ2-1 - TRBV7-8 - CASSAEGLDEQFF
TRBJ1-1 - TRBV30 - CAWSVTGGAEAFF
TRBJ1-5 - TRBV6-5 - CASTAGIYNQPQHF
TRBJ2-3 - TRBV7-8 - CASSLHTDTQYF
TRBJ2-2 - TRBV7-8 - CASSLASANTGELFF
TRBJ2-5 TRBD2 TRBV11-3 - CASSPGLAGEETQYF
TRBJ2-5 - TRBV9 - CASSEEGRQTQYF
TRBJ1-3 - TRBV6-5 few CASTSSGNTIYF
TRBJ2-2 TRBD1 TRBV10-3 - CAISTQGARGTGELFF
TRBJ1-6 - TRBV28 - CASSSPSSYNSPLHF
TRBJ2-3 - TRBV5-6 - CASSLIGVGWADTQYF
TRBJ1-1 - TRBV10-3 - CATRGNTEAFF
TRBJ1-5 - TRBV6-6 - CASSYSRQPQHF
TRBJ1-5 - TRBV28 - CASSLIDTQDQPQHF
TRBJ1-5 - TRBV7-3 - CASSKRGNQPQHF
TRBJ2-2 TRBD2 TRBV6-5 - CASSYSSGERTGELFF
TRBJ1-2 TRBD1 TRBV30 once CAWSGPQGYGYTF
TRBJ1-4 TRBD1 TRBV18 - CASSPLPGQGGEKLFF
TRBJ1-1 - TRBV28 once CASSSGGTEAFF
TRBJ1-1 - TRBV27 - CASSYLDSNTEAFF
TRBJ2-7 - TRBV15 - CATSRAGGSSYEQYF